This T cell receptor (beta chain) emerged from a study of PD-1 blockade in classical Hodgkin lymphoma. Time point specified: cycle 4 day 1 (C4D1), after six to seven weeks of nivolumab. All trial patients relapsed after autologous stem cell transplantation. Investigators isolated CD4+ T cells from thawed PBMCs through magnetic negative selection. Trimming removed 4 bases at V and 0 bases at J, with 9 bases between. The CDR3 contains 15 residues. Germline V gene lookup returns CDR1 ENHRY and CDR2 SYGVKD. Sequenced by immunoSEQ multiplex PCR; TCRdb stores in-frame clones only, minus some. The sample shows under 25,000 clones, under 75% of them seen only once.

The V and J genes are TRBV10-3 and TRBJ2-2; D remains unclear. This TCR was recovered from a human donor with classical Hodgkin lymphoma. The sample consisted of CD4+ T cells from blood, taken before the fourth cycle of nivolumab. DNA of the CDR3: TGTGCCATCAGTGTAGTTGGCCCGAACACCGGGGAGCTGTTTTTT. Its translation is CAISVVGPNTGELFF.